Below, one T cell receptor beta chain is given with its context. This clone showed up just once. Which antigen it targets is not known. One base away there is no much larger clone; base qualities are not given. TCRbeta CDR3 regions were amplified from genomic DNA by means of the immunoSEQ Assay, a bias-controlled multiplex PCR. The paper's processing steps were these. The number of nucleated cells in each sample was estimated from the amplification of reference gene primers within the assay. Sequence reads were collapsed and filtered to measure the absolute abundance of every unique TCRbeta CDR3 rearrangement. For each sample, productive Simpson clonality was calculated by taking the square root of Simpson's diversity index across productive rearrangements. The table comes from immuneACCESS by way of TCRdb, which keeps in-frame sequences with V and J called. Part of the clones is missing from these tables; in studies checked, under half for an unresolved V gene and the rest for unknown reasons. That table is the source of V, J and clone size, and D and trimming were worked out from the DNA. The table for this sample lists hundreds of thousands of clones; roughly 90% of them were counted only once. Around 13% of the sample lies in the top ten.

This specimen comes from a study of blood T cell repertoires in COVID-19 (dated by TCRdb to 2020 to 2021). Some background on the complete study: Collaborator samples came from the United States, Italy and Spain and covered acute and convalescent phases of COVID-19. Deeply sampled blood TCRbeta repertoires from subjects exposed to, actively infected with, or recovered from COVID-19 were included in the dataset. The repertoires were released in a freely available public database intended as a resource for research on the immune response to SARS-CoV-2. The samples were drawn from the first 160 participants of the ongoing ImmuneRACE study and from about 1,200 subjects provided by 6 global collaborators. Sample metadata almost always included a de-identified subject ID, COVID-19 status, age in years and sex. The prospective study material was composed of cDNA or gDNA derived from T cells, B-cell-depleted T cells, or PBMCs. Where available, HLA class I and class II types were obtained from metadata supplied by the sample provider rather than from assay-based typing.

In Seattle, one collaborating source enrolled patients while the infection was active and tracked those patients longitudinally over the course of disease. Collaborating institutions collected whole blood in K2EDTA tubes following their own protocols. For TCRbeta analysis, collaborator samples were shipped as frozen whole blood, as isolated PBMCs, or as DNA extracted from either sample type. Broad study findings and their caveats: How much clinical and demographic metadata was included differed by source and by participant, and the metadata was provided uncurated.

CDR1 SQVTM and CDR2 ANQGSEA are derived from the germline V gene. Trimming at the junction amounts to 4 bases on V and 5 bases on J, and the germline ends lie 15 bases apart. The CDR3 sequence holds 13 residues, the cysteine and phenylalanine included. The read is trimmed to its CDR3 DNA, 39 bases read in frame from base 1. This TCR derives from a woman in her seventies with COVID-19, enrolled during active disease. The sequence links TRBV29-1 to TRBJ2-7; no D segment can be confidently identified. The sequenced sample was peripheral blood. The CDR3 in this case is CSVGSLTQHEQYF. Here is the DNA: TGCAGCGTTGGATCTCTCACTCAACACGAGCAGTACTTC.